This T cell receptor beta chain came from a study of blood T cell repertoires in COVID-19. Study-level information: Specimens from acute and convalescent COVID-19 originated in the United States, Italy and Spain. T cells, B-cell-depleted T cells, or PBMCs supplied cDNA or gDNA.

The V gene lost 4 bases and the J gene lost 1 base, with 11 bases spanning the gap. The germline gives CDR1 SGHDN, CDR2 FVKESK. The length of the CDR3 is 14 residues. Original methodology: Estimated nucleated cell counts came from reference gene primer amplification. Produced via immunoSEQ multiplex PCR; TCRdb's table is partial and in-frame only. The DNA gave D and trimming, while V, J and clone size come from that table. The sample consists of around 89,000 clones, about 91% of them appearing once. V and J are TRBV14 and TRBJ2-7, with a tentative D call TRBD1 (6 bases). The specimen sequenced was peripheral blood. This clonotype was sampled from a man in his sixties with acute or convalescent COVID-19. This CDR3 reads CASSRRRGSYEQYF. CDR3 sequence (DNA): TGTGCCAGCAGCCGGCGAAGGGGGTCCTACGAGCAGTACTTC.